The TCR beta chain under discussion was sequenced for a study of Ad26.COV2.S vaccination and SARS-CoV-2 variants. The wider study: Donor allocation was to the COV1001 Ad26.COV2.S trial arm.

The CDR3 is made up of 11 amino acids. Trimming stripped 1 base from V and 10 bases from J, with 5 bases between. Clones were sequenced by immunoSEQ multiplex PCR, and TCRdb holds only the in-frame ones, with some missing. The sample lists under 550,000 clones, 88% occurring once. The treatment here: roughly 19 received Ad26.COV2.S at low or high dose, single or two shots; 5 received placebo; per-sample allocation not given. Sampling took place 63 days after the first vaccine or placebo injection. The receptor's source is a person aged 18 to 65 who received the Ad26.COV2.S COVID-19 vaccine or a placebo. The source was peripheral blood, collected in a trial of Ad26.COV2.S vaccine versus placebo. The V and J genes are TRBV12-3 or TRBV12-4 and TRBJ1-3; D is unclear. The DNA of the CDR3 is TGTGCCAGCAGTTTAGTTGTGACCATATATTTT. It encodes CASSLVVTIYF.